The clone carrying this T cell receptor beta chain was observed a few times. Its antigen is unidentified. The record originates from a study of CD8+CD57+ T cells in acquired aplastic anemia. Study information: An average of roughly 2.9 ug of DNA was obtained from sorted CD4+ and CD8+ cells.

The V end was cut by 1 base, the J end by 3 bases, with 7 bases between. Looked up from germline, CDR1 is SGHVS and CDR2 is FNYEAQ. This CDR3 spans 13 amino acids. Genomic DNA was employed as the template in profiling TCR beta VDJ and CDR3. TCRdb re-called the reads through MiXCR, storing one row per CDR3 protein. Counted here are fewer than 200,000 distinct CDR3 sequences, 60% to 80% occurring once; the ten biggest clones make up about 50%. General study results and limits: Patients had approximately 29 CD8+ CDR3 sequences in common with controls (the shared set). No significant patient-versus-control difference appeared in CD8+ Simpson's diversity.

Before being chosen for sequencing, patients had shown CD8+CD57+ cell expansion by flow cytometry. The chain employs TRBV7-6 and TRBJ2-7; D tentatively reads TRBD1 or TRBD2 (5 bases each). Specimen: sorted CD4+, CD8+, or CD8+CD57+ T cells (not recorded which) from PBMCs. The sequence derives from a human donor with aplastic anemia. The CDR3 bases are TGTGCCAGCAGCTTAGGAGGGGACTACGAGCAGTACTTC. Protein product: CASSLGGDYEQYF.